This T cell receptor beta chain is drawn from a study of CD8+ T cells in alopecia areata. The germline V gene encodes CDR1 NNHDY and CDR2 SYVADS. With 2 bases removed from V and 0 bases from J, the gap between germline ends came to 8 bases. This CDR3 has 15 residues. This clone was observed a handful of times. Its matching antigen is unknown. Genes here carry mouse names. The sequenced fragment ends 4 residues before the CDR3 boundary, so the rest is inferred from the germline J gene. Study-wide points: TCRs were shared less clearly across patients than in mice, possibly for HLA-related reasons. Lesional tissue from the scalp (especially in alopecia totalis/universalis) showed higher clonality than normal scalp. Scalp specimens additionally yield sequences from normal skin's resident alphabeta T cells.

Extracted RNA was reverse transcribed into cDNA, the sequencing template. Sequencing used immunoSEQ multiplex PCR; TCRdb keeps in-frame clones, though not all of them. The specimen has about 120,000 clones, none found just once. The receptor was isolated from a C3H/HeJ mouse with alopecia areata. The strain's MHC type: H2-k. The rearrangement joins TRBV13-3 to TRBJ2-2; unclear D gene. Source material: lesional skin. CDR3 DNA, as far as it was read: TGTGCCAGCAGTGAGCCGCAGTCAAACACCGGG. Translated, it gives CASSEPQSNTG. The CDR3 in its entirety is CASSEPQSNTGQLYF.